This T cell receptor beta chain was obtained from a study of blood T cell repertoires in COVID-19. V gave up 4 bases and J gave up 13 bases, with 14 bases separating them. The CDR3 totals 12 residues. This table comes from immunoSEQ multiplex PCR, and its TCRdb copy is limited to in-frame clones, with some not included. The sample records roughly 80,000 clones, over 65% being singletons. The sequence was collected from a woman between 65 and 79 years old with acute or convalescent COVID-19. Specimen: peripheral blood. The J gene is TRBJ2-1, the V gene TRBV12-3 or TRBV12-4; D gene unclear. The CDR3 bases are TGTGCCAGCAGTTCCCAGGCTAACCGACAGTTCTTC. This encodes CASSSQANRQFF.